These T cell receptor beta chains were read from a single sample in a study of T cells after yellow fever vaccination. MiXCR, applied by TCRdb to the 5' RACE reads, yields one record per CDR3 protein. The sample holds roughly 500,000 distinct CDR3 sequences, roughly 21% seen once. The specimen comprised PBMCs, sampled 15 days after the yellow fever booster vaccination. The receptors were sampled from a man aged 25 to 45 who received the YFV17D yellow fever vaccine. Each CDR3 is given with its conserved first and last residue. Fields, in order: V gene, J gene, D gene, clone size, CDR3 protein, CDR3 DNA. A D gene is named only where the DNA matches it firmly. Clone size appears in some rows only: once, few, many, or a class for an expanded clone.

TRBV27	TRBJ1-3	TRBD1	.	CASMTGFSGNTIYF	TGTGCCAGCATGACAGGGTTCTCTGGAAACACCATATATTTT
TRBV20-1	TRBJ1-1	.	.	CSASVGDEAFF	TGCAGTGCTAGCGTAGGGGATGAAGCTTTCTTT
TRBV11-1	TRBJ2-3	.	once	CASSLAQGRRTQWATDTQYF	TGTGCCAGCAGCTTAGCGCAGGGGAGACGCACCCAGTGGGCCACAGATACGCAGTATTTT
TRBV7-3	TRBJ2-1	.	.	CASSSGLTTNNEQFF	TGTGCCAGCAGCTCCGGACTAACTACCAACAATGAGCAGTTCTTC
TRBV7-9	TRBJ1-2	.	few	CASSLVLALGGYTF	TGTGCCAGCAGCCTCGTCCTGGCCCTGGGTGGCTACACCTTC
TRBV29-1	TRBJ1-1	.	.	CSVAGGNTEAFF	TGCAGCGTTGCGGGGGGGAACACTGAAGCTTTCTTT
TRBV12-3/TRBV12-4	TRBJ2-1	TRBD2	.	CASSPGTSPYNEQFF	TGTGCCAGCAGCCCCGGGACTAGCCCTTACAATGAGCAGTTCTTC
TRBV30	TRBJ2-5	TRBD2	.	CAWSGTSGGETQYF	TGTGCCTGGAGCGGGACTAGCGGAGGAGAGACCCAGTACTTC
TRBV25-1	TRBJ2-1	.	.	CASSEATGYEQFF	TGTGCCAGCAGTGAAGCCACAGGGTATGAGCAGTTCTTC
TRBV11-3	TRBJ2-5	.	.	CASSLGSGRRQETQYF	TGTGCCAGCAGCTTAGGTTCGGGTCGCCGCCAAGAGACCCAGTACTTC